Listed below are T cell receptor beta chains from one sample, sequenced in a study of blood T cells in healthy people across ages. TCRdb independently ran MiXCR on the 5' RACE reads; one entry per CDR3 protein. The profile shows some 670,000 distinct CDR3 sequences, about 51% of them singletons. The specimen sequenced was blood. The receptors stem from an elderly woman in good health. CDR3s include the opening cysteine and the closing phenylalanine or tryptophan. D genes are given only for firm matches. Expanded clones get a size class; other rows say once, few or many, or leave the size out.

d_gene	v_gene	abundance	j_gene	CDR3aa	CDR3nt
TRBD1	TRBV2	many	TRBJ1-2	CASSPRGRDYGYTF	TGTGCCAGCAGTCCCAGGGGGAGGGACTATGGCTACACCTTC
.	TRBV28	.	TRBJ1-2	CASSVDHGIYGYTF	TGTGCCAGCAGTGTTGATCACGGAATTTATGGCTACACCTTC
TRBD1	TRBV29-1	.	TRBJ1-2	CSVATGARGYTF	TGCAGCGTAGCAACAGGGGCTCGTGGCTACACCTTC
.	TRBV20-1	.	TRBJ1-3	CSAREGPSGNTIYF	TGCAGTGCTAGAGAGGGGCCCTCTGGAAACACCATATATTTT
TRBD2	TRBV20-1	.	TRBJ2-3	CSTETSGGPYTQYF	TGCAGTACCGAGACTAGCGGGGGACCCTATACGCAGTATTTT
TRBD1	TRBV11-2	many	TRBJ2-1	CASSFQGAFYNEQFF	TGTGCCAGCAGCTTTCAGGGGGCCTTTTACAATGAGCAGTTCTTC
.	TRBV11-1	many	TRBJ2-1	CASSAHTNSEQFF	TGTGCCAGCAGCGCCCACACTAATTCTGAGCAGTTCTTC
.	TRBV20-1	once	TRBJ2-7	CSARDLEDPGVEQYF	TGCAGTGCTAGAGATCTCGAGGATCCCGGTGTCGAGCAGTACTTC
.	TRBV20-1	.	TRBJ1-5	CSGSGGGIQPQHF	TGCAGTGGGAGCGGAGGAGGGATTCAGCCCCAGCATTTT
TRBD1	TRBV28	.	TRBJ2-5	CASSLTGTASQETQYF	TGTGCCAGCAGTCTCACGGGGACAGCTTCTCAAGAGACCCAGTACTTC
TRBD2	TRBV5-1	few	TRBJ2-5	CASSYPGRGDEQYF	TGCGCCAGCAGCTATCCAGGGCGGGGGGATGAGCAGTACTTC
.	TRBV12-3/TRBV12-4	few	TRBJ1-6	CASSPSRLRNSPLHF	TGTGCCAGCAGCCCTTCCAGGCTGAGAAATTCACCCCTCCACTTT
.	TRBV6-6	few	TRBJ2-4	CATNQGENIQYF	TGTGCCACCAATCAGGGCGAAAACATTCAGTACTTC
.	TRBV29-1	few	TRBJ1-1	CSAYPRTDTEAFF	TGCAGCGCATATCCCCGGACAGACACTGAAGCTTTCTTT
.	TRBV29-1	few	TRBJ2-6	CSVARSGANVLTF	TGCAGCGTTGCGCGCTCTGGGGCCAACGTCCTGACTTTC
.	TRBV7-9	.	TRBJ1-2	CASSTMYGYTF	TGTGCCAGCAGCACTATGTATGGCTACACCTTC
TRBD2	TRBV7-3	.	TRBJ2-1	CASSVSGATYNEQFF	TGTGCCAGCAGCGTTAGCGGGGCCACCTACAATGAGCAGTTCTTC
.	TRBV28	.	TRBJ1-5	CASKEGNQPQHF	TGTGCCAGCAAAGAGGGGAATCAGCCCCAGCATTTT
.	TRBV28	many	TRBJ2-7	CASSSSASWRNEQYF	TGTGCCAGCAGTTCCTCAGCGTCCTGGCGGAACGAGCAGTACTTC
.	TRBV12-3/TRBV12-4	many	TRBJ1-2	CASSFSSLPRGYTF	TGTGCCAGCAGTTTTTCTAGCCTACCCCGGGGCTACACCTTC
TRBD1	TRBV5-1	.	TRBJ2-1	CASRDRAPGHGSYNEQFF	TGCGCCAGCCGTGACAGGGCGCCTGGTCACGGGTCCTACAATGAGCAGTTCTTC
TRBD2	TRBV9	.	TRBJ2-4	CASNGASGLLGNIQYF	TGTGCCAGCAATGGGGCTAGCGGCCTTCTAGGAAACATTCAGTACTTC
.	TRBV11-2	.	TRBJ2-5	CASSTAQGWETQYF	TGTGCCAGCAGCACCGCTCAGGGTTGGGAGACCCAGTACTTC
.	TRBV7-3	few	TRBJ2-1	CASSLPGTAEQFF	TGTGCCAGCAGCTTACCAGGGACGGCTGAGCAGTTCTTC
TRBD1	TRBV12-3/TRBV12-4	many	TRBJ1-2	CASSWLTGGGDGYTF	TGTGCCAGCAGTTGGCTTACAGGGGGCGGCGATGGCTACACCTTC
TRBD1	TRBV9	.	TRBJ2-3	CASSNRPGQGKYTDTQYF	TGTGCCAGCAGCAACCGCCCGGGACAGGGGAAGTACACAGATACGCAGTATTTT
.	TRBV20-1	many	TRBJ1-2	CSARDPRTPGYGYTF	TGCAGTGCTAGAGATCCAAGGACACCCGGCTATGGCTACACCTTC
TRBD1	TRBV7-9	many	TRBJ2-1	CASSLWDREYNEQFF	TGTGCCAGCAGCTTATGGGACAGGGAGTACAATGAGCAGTTCTTC
TRBD2	TRBV7-2	.	TRBJ2-3	CASSLSGGVSDTQYF	TGTGCCAGCAGCTTGAGCGGGGGGGTATCCGATACGCAGTATTTT
TRBD2	TRBV28	few	TRBJ2-1	CASSYPASGGYNEQFF	TGTGCCAGCAGCTATCCGGCTAGCGGGGGCTACAATGAGCAGTTCTTC
.	TRBV5-5	once	TRBJ1-2	CASRLSADRGYTF	TGTGCCAGCAGGCTCTCGGCGGACAGAGGCTACACCTTC
TRBD2	TRBV5-1	.	TRBJ2-1	CASSLFSGGAYNEQFF	TGCGCCAGCAGCTTGTTTAGCGGGGGGGCCTACAATGAGCAGTTCTTC
TRBD1	TRBV3-1	.	TRBJ1-4	CASSQDGGRGREKLFF	TGTGCCAGCAGCCAAGATGGAGGCAGGGGGCGTGAAAAACTGTTTTTT
.	TRBV6-2/TRBV6-3	.	TRBJ2-7	CASSSMGEQYF	TGTGCCAGCAGTTCCATGGGCGAGCAGTACTTC
TRBD1	TRBV7-2	.	TRBJ1-2	CASRGQARGCTF	TGTGCCAGCAGGGGACAGGCCAGGGGCTGCACCTTC
TRBD1	TRBV7-9	.	TRBJ2-4	CASSTTQQGAKNIQYF	TGTGCCAGCAGCACAACTCAACAGGGGGCCAAGAACATTCAGTACTTC
TRBD2	TRBV3-1	.	TRBJ2-1	CASSLPSGARYNEQFF	TGTGCCAGCAGCCTACCTAGCGGGGCTCGCTACAATGAGCAGTTCTTC
.	TRBV5-5	.	TRBJ2-7	CSSSFLQSSYNEQYF	TGTTCCAGCAGCTTCTTGCAAAGCTCCTACAATGAGCAGTACTTC
.	TRBV2	many	TRBJ2-6	CASQAAGANVLTF	TGTGCCAGCCAAGCCGCTGGGGCCAACGTCCTGACTTTC
TRBD2	TRBV4-2	many	TRBJ2-1	CASSQGTSGIESEQFF	TGTGCCAGCAGCCAGGGGACTAGCGGGATTGAAAGTGAGCAGTTCTTC
TRBD1	TRBV27	.	TRBJ1-3	CASSLSRRTGCSGNTIYF	TGTGCCAGCAGTTTATCCCGGCGGACAGGCTGCTCTGGAAACACCATATATTTT
.	TRBV10-3	.	TRBJ2-5	CAISESAGNKQETQYF	TGTGCCATCAGTGAGTCTGCGGGAAATAAACAAGAGACCCAGTACTTC
TRBD2	TRBV20-1	many	TRBJ2-1	CSPSGGNEQFF	TGCAGTCCCTCGGGGGGCAATGAGCAGTTCTTC
TRBD1	TRBV7-9	many	TRBJ2-1	CASSTRAGGKNEQFF	TGTGCCAGCAGCACACGAGCAGGGGGCAAAAATGAGCAGTTCTTC
.	TRBV9	few	TRBJ1-2	CASSPQGSGYGYTF	TGTGCCAGCAGCCCTCAGGGGTCGGGCTATGGCTACACCTTC
TRBD1	TRBV30	.	TRBJ1-1	CAQTGQGFTEAFF	TGTGCCCAAACGGGACAGGGCTTCACTGAAGCTTTCTTT
TRBD2	TRBV5-1	many	TRBJ2-7	CASRDPRGGDLEQYF	TGCGCCAGCAGAGATCCACGCGGGGGTGATCTCGAGCAGTACTTC
.	TRBV30	few	TRBJ2-1	CAWSGVDRNNEQFF	TGTGCCTGGAGTGGAGTTGACAGGAACAATGAGCAGTTCTTC
.	TRBV10-3	.	TRBJ1-1	CAISPLGGRNTEAFF	TGTGCCATCAGCCCGTTAGGAGGGAGGAACACTGAAGCTTTCTTT
.	TRBV20-1	many	TRBJ2-3	CSARNPGSYGTDTQYF	TGCAGTGCTAGAAATCCGGGGAGCTATGGAACAGATACGCAGTATTTT
TRBD2	TRBV24-1	few	TRBJ2-2	CATSEPSGANTGELFF	TGTGCCACCAGTGAACCTAGCGGGGCGAACACCGGGGAGCTGTTTTTT
.	TRBV28	many	TRBJ2-1	CASSPVKQVGSYNEQFF	TGTGCCAGCAGCCCTGTCAAACAAGTGGGGTCCTACAATGAGCAGTTCTTC
.	TRBV6-2/TRBV6-3	.	TRBJ2-1	CASSYPGNEQFF	TGTGCCAGCAGTTACCCGGGCAATGAGCAGTTCTTC
.	TRBV7-3	many	TRBJ2-1	CASSLSSDNEQFF	TGTGCCAGCAGCTTAAGCTCCGACAATGAGCAGTTCTTC
TRBD1	TRBV5-4	.	TRBJ2-5	CASSGPPGQGMETQYF	TGTGCCAGCAGCGGACCCCCGGGACAGGGTATGGAGACCCAGTACTTC
TRBD1	TRBV29-1	.	TRBJ1-2	CSARTGEGNTF	TGCAGCGCGCGGACAGGGGAAGGAAACACCTTC
.	TRBV29-1	.	TRBJ2-7	CSAKSGIEQYF	TGCAGCGCCAAATCCGGGATCGAGCAGTACTTC